This record covers a single T cell receptor (beta chain). Antigen specificity is unknown. This sample was taken from a study of cytomegalovirus exposure and HLA in healthy donors. Turning to the study itself: The 120 validation repertoires and the approximately 630 first-cohort repertoires shared a platform, a later analysis reported.

J was trimmed by 3 bases and V by 11 bases; bases with no gene match: 8. The CDR3 length is 13 residues. Germline values: CDR1 SNHLY, CDR2 FYNNEI. TCRdb's table, derived via immunoSEQ multiplex PCR, lists solely in-frame clones and lacks some. The sample lists about 98,000 clones, 70% to 90% seen once, with 3.9% in the top ten. Study outcomes and limitations: Despite most TCR sequences being rare, some public TCRs occurred in many donors. The finding came from a later analysis; first-cohort TCR clusters tended to co-occur in the 120 or so validation repertoires. Accounts indicate the classifier identified cytomegalovirus status with strong specificity and sensitivity.

The origin of this receptor is a woman aged 25 to 45 in good health and CMV-seronegative. Input material: PBMCs. The gene calls are TRBV2 and TRBJ2-5; TRBD1 agrees at 8 bases. The CDR3 region is CAGDDRGEETQYF. In nucleotides, the CDR3 is TGTGCCGGAGACGACAGGGGTGAAGAGACCCAGTACTTC.